The subject of this entry is one T cell receptor beta chain. The sample belongs to a study of cytomegalovirus exposure and HLA in healthy donors. CDR1 SGHRS and CDR2 YFSETQ come from the germline V gene. The CDR3 has 13 amino acids. V shed 1 base and J shed 8 bases, with 12 bases lying between them. The PCR ran on 60 Vbeta and 13 Jbeta primers. The method was immunoSEQ multiplex PCR; TCRdb's version includes in-frame clones alone and lacks a portion of them. In total, the table holds approximately 110,000 clones. This receptor was identified in a man aged 45-65 years in good health and CMV-seronegative. This chain uses TRBV5-1 with TRBJ1-2, with D possibly matching TRBD1 (6 bases). The specimen sequenced was PBMCs. Here the CDR3 reads CASSLMGAQGYTF. The CDR3 nucleotides are TGCGCCAGCAGCTTGATGGGGGCCCAGGGCTACACCTTC.